Given below is one T cell receptor (beta chain) in context. Its target is unknown. Every individual TCR cDNA molecule carried its own unique molecular identifier, which allowed correction of PCR and sequencing errors. TCRdb re-called the 5' RACE reads through MiXCR, storing one row per CDR3 protein. The table records 100,000 or so distinct CDR3 sequences, roughly 4.5% of them present only once. The CDR3 runs to 16 residues. V was cut by 0 bases and J by 0 bases, with 8 bases left in between. CDR1 is LGHNA, CDR2 YNFKEQ, per germline. Time point here: sample taken at primary tumor resection. The donors comprised approximately 75 untreated early-stage non-small cell lung cancer patients. The record originates from a study of spatial heterogeneity in lung cancer. For the study at large: Sequence detection consistently recorded a greater number of beta-chain than alpha-chain sequences. TCR transcript abundance in tumor regions was strongly correlated with the T cell module score obtained from matched bulk RNA-seq.

Overall study findings and caveats: Tumor mutation count correlated with how many alpha and beta TCRs expanded intratumorally.

The TCR comes from a male donor with early-stage non-small cell lung cancer. Sequences were derived from lung tumor tissue, sampled at surgery. The J gene is TRBJ1-4, the V gene TRBV4-2; D unclear. CDR3 in DNA: TGTGCCAGCAGCCAAGATATGGGAGCAACTAATGAAAAACTGTTTTTT. It encodes CASSQDMGATNEKLFF.